This is a list of T cell receptor beta chains from one sample in a study of early T cells in non-severe SARS-CoV-2 infection. One entry per CDR3 protein results from TCRdb running MiXCR on the 5' RACE reads. The sample has approximately 45,000 distinct CDR3 sequences, roughly 6.6% seen once. Sequencing was carried out using whole blood. These receptors were taken from an adult who was a healthcare worker with PCR-confirmed SARS-CoV-2 infection or an uninfected control (not recorded which). The CDR3 runs from the conserved cysteine through the conserved F or W. A D gene is named only where the DNA matches it firmly. Rows give clone size only sometimes, using once, few, many, or a class for an expanded clone.

abundance: few; d_gene: TRBD1; j_gene: TRBJ2-3; v_gene: TRBV18; CDR3aa: CASSTDRGDTQYF; CDR3nt: TGTGCCAGCTCGACGGACAGGGGAGATACGCAGTATTTT
abundance: many; d_gene: -; j_gene: TRBJ2-1; v_gene: TRBV20-1; CDR3aa: CSARKWEQFF; CDR3nt: TGCAGTGCTAGGAAGTGGGAGCAGTTCTTC
abundance: many; d_gene: -; j_gene: TRBJ2-3; v_gene: TRBV7-2; CDR3aa: CASTLVGGTDTQYF; CDR3nt: TGTGCCAGCACCCTAGTGGGGGGCACAGATACGCAGTATTTT
abundance: many; d_gene: TRBD2; j_gene: TRBJ2-7; v_gene: TRBV6-5; CDR3aa: CASKTSGGLAQYF; CDR3nt: TGTGCCAGCAAGACTAGCGGGGGGTTAGCGCAGTACTTC
abundance: many; d_gene: TRBD1; j_gene: TRBJ1-4; v_gene: TRBV20-1; CDR3aa: CSAVEGQWLEKLFF; CDR3nt: TGCAGTGCTGTTGAGGGACAGTGGTTGGAAAAACTGTTTTTT
abundance: -; d_gene: -; j_gene: TRBJ1-1; v_gene: TRBV5-6; CDR3aa: CASSRKGGVRNTEAFF; CDR3nt: TGTGCCAGCAGCCGCAAAGGTGGGGTTAGGAACACTGAAGCTTTCTTT
abundance: many; d_gene: -; j_gene: TRBJ1-1; v_gene: TRBV18; CDR3aa: CASSPSAQPNTEAFF; CDR3nt: TGTGCCAGCTCACCGTCTGCACAGCCGAACACTGAAGCTTTCTTT
abundance: -; d_gene: -; j_gene: TRBJ1-1; v_gene: TRBV29-1; CDR3aa: CSGGEHPNTEAFF; CDR3nt: TGCAGCGGAGGTGAACACCCGAACACTGAAGCTTTCTTT
abundance: few; d_gene: TRBD1; j_gene: TRBJ2-7; v_gene: TRBV18; CDR3aa: CASSPEYTGGIGSEQYF; CDR3nt: TGTGCCAGCTCACCAGAGTATACAGGGGGCATCGGAAGCGAGCAGTACTTC
abundance: many; d_gene: -; j_gene: TRBJ2-7; v_gene: TRBV30; CDR3aa: CAWSVLGNRASEQYF; CDR3nt: TGTGCCTGGAGTGTCTTGGGGAACAGGGCTTCCGAGCAGTACTTC
abundance: -; d_gene: -; j_gene: TRBJ2-3; v_gene: TRBV20-1; CDR3aa: CSVLAGRSAGTDTQYF; CDR3nt: TGCAGTGTCTTGGCCGGCAGATCGGCTGGCACAGATACGCAGTATTTT
abundance: few; d_gene: TRBD2; j_gene: TRBJ2-1; v_gene: TRBV6-2/TRBV6-3; CDR3aa: CAAAGVAGYNEQFF; CDR3nt: TGTGCCGCCGCGGGAGTAGCGGGGTATAATGAGCAGTTCTTC
abundance: -; d_gene: -; j_gene: TRBJ1-5; v_gene: TRBV12-3/TRBV12-4; CDR3aa: CASSLEVRNQPQHF; CDR3nt: TGTGCCAGCAGTTTAGAGGTCAGGAATCAGCCCCAGCATTTT
abundance: -; d_gene: -; j_gene: TRBJ2-1; v_gene: TRBV3-1; CDR3aa: CASSQVVILLHNEQFF; CDR3nt: TGTGCCAGCAGCCAAGTTGTGATACTCCTACACAATGAGCAGTTCTTC
abundance: many; d_gene: -; j_gene: TRBJ2-7; v_gene: TRBV7-9; CDR3aa: CASSATGTRSYEQYF; CDR3nt: TGTGCCAGCAGCGCCACCGGGACACGGTCCTACGAGCAGTACTTC
abundance: -; d_gene: TRBD2; j_gene: TRBJ2-5; v_gene: TRBV7-2; CDR3aa: CASSLATSAGTQYF; CDR3nt: TGTGCCAGCAGCTTAGCCACTAGCGCGGGGACCCAGTACTTC
abundance: -; d_gene: -; j_gene: TRBJ2-3; v_gene: TRBV28; CDR3aa: CASSLPVTDTQYF; CDR3nt: TGTGCCAGCAGTTTGCCAGTCACAGATACGCAGTATTTT
abundance: few; d_gene: TRBD1; j_gene: TRBJ1-2; v_gene: TRBV28; CDR3aa: CASSTPRDSSNYGYTF; CDR3nt: TGTGCCAGCAGTACGCCCCGGGACAGCTCTAACTATGGCTACACCTTC
abundance: -; d_gene: TRBD1; j_gene: TRBJ2-5; v_gene: TRBV5-1; CDR3aa: CASSFTGTGEETQYF; CDR3nt: TGCGCCAGCAGCTTCACCGGGACAGGGGAAGAGACCCAGTACTTC
abundance: few; d_gene: -; j_gene: TRBJ1-4; v_gene: TRBV12-3/TRBV12-4; CDR3aa: CASSFSLPGLEKLFF; CDR3nt: TGTGCCAGCAGTTTTTCACTTCCGGGGCTAGAAAAACTGTTTTTT
abundance: -; d_gene: TRBD1; j_gene: TRBJ2-2; v_gene: TRBV20-1; CDR3aa: CSASDRGLSRELFF; CDR3nt: TGCAGTGCTAGTGACAGGGGGCTTTCCCGGGAGCTGTTTTTT
abundance: many; d_gene: -; j_gene: TRBJ1-2; v_gene: TRBV19; CDR3aa: CASSILTGTPASYTF; CDR3nt: TGTGCCAGTAGTATACTAACCGGGACACCGGCGAGCTACACCTTC
abundance: -; d_gene: -; j_gene: TRBJ2-1; v_gene: TRBV9; CDR3aa: CASSVGGGANYNEQFF; CDR3nt: TGTGCCAGCAGCGTAGGCGGCGGGGCGAACTACAATGAGCAGTTCTTC
abundance: few; d_gene: -; j_gene: TRBJ2-2; v_gene: TRBV7-8; CDR3aa: CASRFDSAGELFF; CDR3nt: TGTGCCAGCAGGTTTGACAGCGCCGGGGAGCTGTTTTTT
abundance: many; d_gene: TRBD1; j_gene: TRBJ1-1; v_gene: TRBV28; CDR3aa: CAIWAPGQGGTEAFF; CDR3nt: TGTGCCATTTGGGCTCCGGGACAGGGAGGCACTGAAGCTTTCTTT